This is a list of T cell receptor beta chains from one sample in a study of shared clonotypes between healthy human individuals. Libraries were prepared by immunoSEQ multiplex PCR; TCRdb keeps only in-frame clonotypes and omits some of them. The sample shows approximately 980,000 clones, 60% to 85% of them seen only once. Material for sequencing was memory CD4+ T cells sorted from blood. Receptors were obtained from a man between 18 and 29 years old in good health. Each CDR3 is given with its conserved first and last residue. A D gene is named only where the DNA matches it firmly. Clone size, where shown, is once, few, many, or a class for clones that have expanded.

j_gene | abundance | len | d_gene | v_gene | CDR3nt | CDR3aa
TRBJ1-2 | - | 14 | TRBD1 | TRBV6-1 | TGTGCCAGCAGTGCAATGGGACAGGGGTATGGCTACACCTTC | CASSAMGQGYGYTF
TRBJ1-1 | - | 14 | TRBD1 | TRBV7-8 | TGTGCCAGCAGCGCCTCCGGGACAGGGGTATTAACTTTCTTT | CASSASGTGVLTFF
TRBJ1-2 | - | 14 | - | TRBV7-9 | TGTGCCAGCAGCTTCAACGGAGGACACCGGGGCTACACCTTC | CASSFNGGHRGYTF
TRBJ2-4 | - | 13 | - | TRBV29-1 | TGCAGCGTTGAAGTCGCGGGCCGGAACATTCAGTACTTC | CSVEVAGRNIQYF
TRBJ2-6 | many | 16 | - | TRBV7-6 | TGTGCCAGCAGCTTAGTTGGGGGCTCTGGGGCCAACGTCCTGACTTTC | CASSLVGGSGANVLTF
TRBJ2-1 | once | 14 | - | TRBV19 | TGTGCCAGTGGGAGACCCTTCTCCTACAATGAGCAGTTCTTC | CASGRPFSYNEQFF
TRBJ2-5 | - | 11 | - | TRBV11-2 | TGTGCCAGCAGCTATCGGGAGACCCAGTACTTC | CASSYRETQYF
TRBJ1-6 | - | 19 | TRBD1 | TRBV11-2 | TGTGCCAGCAGCTCCGTCCCGGGACAGGGGCGATCCTATAATTCACCCCTCCACTTT | CASSSVPGQGRSYNSPLHF
TRBJ1-1 | - | 15 | - | TRBV7-9 | TGTGCCAGCAGCCCACAACCCCAGGGGAACACTGAAGCTTTCTTT | CASSPQPQGNTEAFF
TRBJ1-5 | - | 16 | - | TRBV19 | TGTGCCAGTAGTAACAACGGACCGAGGGGCAATCAGCCCCAGCATTTT | CASSNNGPRGNQPQHF
TRBJ2-3 | - | 13 | - | TRBV28 | TGTGCCAGCAGTTTTGGTAGCGGAGATACGCAGTATTTT | CASSFGSGDTQYF
TRBJ2-1 | - | 14 | TRBD2 | TRBV10-2 | TGCGCCAGCAAGAAGGGACTAGCGGACAATGAGCAGTTCTTC | CASKKGLADNEQFF
TRBJ2-7 | - | 14 | - | TRBV5-6 | TGTGCCAGCAGCTCCCAAGGGGGGGACTACGAGCAGTACTTC | CASSSQGGDYEQYF
TRBJ2-2 | - | 12 | - | TRBV7-2 | TGTGCCAGCAGCTCGCATCGCGGGGAGCTGTTTTTT | CASSSHRGELFF
TRBJ2-5 | - | 14 | TRBD2 | TRBV5-6 | TGTGCCAGCAGCCGAACTAGCGCGGTAGAGACCCAGTACTTC | CASSRTSAVETQYF
TRBJ2-3 | - | 15 | TRBD1 | TRBV28 | TGTGCCAGCAGTTTATCCCAGGGGGTCTCAGATACGCAGTATTTT | CASSLSQGVSDTQYF
TRBJ1-4 | - | 13 | TRBD1 | TRBV19 | TGTGCCTGCAGCGGACAGGCTAATGAAAAACTGTTTTTT | CACSGQANEKLFF
TRBJ2-7 | - | 13 | TRBD2 | TRBV10-3 | TGTGCCATCGGTGCTAGCGGGAACTACGAGCAGTACTTC | CAIGASGNYEQYF
TRBJ2-5 | - | 16 | TRBD1 | TRBV30 | TGTGCCTGGAGTGTAGCCCCACGCAGGGGGCTTGAGACCCAGTACTTC | CAWSVAPRRGLETQYF
TRBJ2-1 | few | 15 | TRBD1 | TRBV28 | TGTGCCAGCAGTTCGGGACAGGGGTCCTACAATGAGCAGTTCTTC | CASSSGQGSYNEQFF
TRBJ1-2 | few | 14 | - | TRBV28 | TGTGCCAGCAGTTTGCGGGACCATAACTATGGCTACACCTTC | CASSLRDHNYGYTF
TRBJ1-1 | - | 13 | TRBD1 | TRBV29-1 | TGCAGCGTTGCTACAGGGGTCGGGACTGAAGCTTTCTTT | CSVATGVGTEAFF
TRBJ1-5 | few | 14 | - | TRBV6-6 | TGTGCCAGCAGTTACGGCGAGGGTAATCAGCCCCAGCATTTT | CASSYGEGNQPQHF
TRBJ2-7 | once | 13 | - | TRBV6-5 | TGTGCCAGCAGTGCGACAGGAGACTACGAGCAGTACTTC | CASSATGDYEQYF
TRBJ2-7 | - | 14 | - | TRBV2 | TGTGCCAGCGGGGAAGGGGCCCTAGCCTACGAGCAGTACTTC | CASGEGALAYEQYF
TRBJ2-3 | - | 14 | - | TRBV7-2 | TGTGCCAGCAGCCCGGAGTGGGGCACAGATACGCAGTATTTT | CASSPEWGTDTQYF
TRBJ2-7 | few | 14 | - | TRBV6-5 | TGTGCCAGCACCTCGGGTGGACCTCGCCGCGAGCAGTACTTC | CASTSGGPRREQYF
TRBJ2-7 | once | 14 | TRBD1 | TRBV6-1 | TGTGCCAGCAGTGTTTGGGGACAGTTTAACGAGCAGTACTTC | CASSVWGQFNEQYF
TRBJ2-3 | - | 15 | TRBD2 | TRBV5-1 | TGCGCCAGCAGGACTAGCGGGGGACGCACAGATACGCAGTATTTT | CASRTSGGRTDTQYF
TRBJ2-2 | - | 13 | - | TRBV2 | TGTGCCAGCACAGCCCGAGTGCCCGGGGAGCTGTTTTTT | CASTARVPGELFF
TRBJ2-2 | few | 15 | - | TRBV5-1 | TGCGCCAGCAGCTCATTTTTGATTGGGGCCGGGGAGCTGTTTTTT | CASSSFLIGAGELFF
TRBJ1-5 | few | 13 | - | TRBV30 | TGTGCCTGGAGTCTTGATAGCAATCAGCCCCAGCATTTT | CAWSLDSNQPQHF
TRBJ2-1 | - | 12 | - | TRBV7-9 | TGTGCCAGCAGCACGACCGGGAATGAGCAGTTCTTC | CASSTTGNEQFF
TRBJ1-1 | few | 13 | - | TRBV10-1 | TGCGCCAGCAGTGAATTGCGGGATACTGAAGCTTTCTTT | CASSELRDTEAFF
TRBJ2-7 | once | 13 | - | TRBV5-6 | TGTGCCAGCAGAGGGTCAAAGAAGTACGAGCAGTACTTC | CASRGSKKYEQYF
TRBJ2-3 | - | 13 | - | TRBV9 | TGTGCCAGCAGCGTAGCTGGGGCAGATACGCAGTATTTT | CASSVAGADTQYF
TRBJ1-6 | - | 14 | - | TRBV2 | TGTGCCAGCAGTGAGGACCGGGGCTATTCACCCCTCCACTTT | CASSEDRGYSPLHF
TRBJ2-3 | - | 15 | TRBD1 | TRBV7-9 | TGTGCCAGCAGCCGTGGTTTAGACAGGGGAGATACGCAGTATTTT | CASSRGLDRGDTQYF
TRBJ1-4 | - | 15 | - | TRBV30 | TGTGCCTGGAGAGATTTTCACCTCGGGGGTGAAAAACTGTTTTTT | CAWRDFHLGGEKLFF
TRBJ1-4 | - | 15 | TRBD1 | TRBV5-6 | TGTGCCAGCAGCGCCTGGGACAGGCCCAGGGAAAAACTGTTTTTT | CASSAWDRPREKLFF